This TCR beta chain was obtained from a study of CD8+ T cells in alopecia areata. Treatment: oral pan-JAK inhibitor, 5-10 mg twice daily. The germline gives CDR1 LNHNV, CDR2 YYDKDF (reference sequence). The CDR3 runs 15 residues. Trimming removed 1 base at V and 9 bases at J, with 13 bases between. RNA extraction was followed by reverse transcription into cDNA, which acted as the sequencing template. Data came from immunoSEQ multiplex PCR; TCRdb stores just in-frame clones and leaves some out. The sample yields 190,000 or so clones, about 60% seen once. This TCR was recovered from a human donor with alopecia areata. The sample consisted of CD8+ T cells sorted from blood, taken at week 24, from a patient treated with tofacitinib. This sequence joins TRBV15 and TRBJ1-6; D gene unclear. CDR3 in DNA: TGTGCCACCAGCAGAGGCTGGTATTTAGGTTCACCCCTCCACTTT. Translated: CATSRGWYLGSPLHF.